The clone carrying this T cell receptor beta chain was seen ten or more times. The sample belongs to a study of T-cell reconstitution after alpha-beta-depleted transplantation in children. V lost 6 bases to trimming and J lost 0 bases; unmatched junction nucleotides: 7. This CDR3 has 16 amino acids. Molecular barcoding with unique molecular identifiers was used for the TCRbeta library. TCRdb re-called the PCR reads through MiXCR, storing one row per CDR3 protein. The sample lists 80,000 to 95,000 distinct CDR3 sequences; 7% to 10% were seen once. V and J are TRBV12-3 or TRBV12-4 and TRBJ1-3, with TRBD1 matching 8 bases. This material consisted of PBMCs from the stem cell graft donor, taken from the stem cell graft. The TCR sequence derives from a human donor who donated a stem cell graft to a child with congenital amegakaryocytic thrombocytopenia. CDR3: CASRLTGGSSGNTIYF. In DNA, the CDR3 is TGTGCCAGCAGGTTAACAGGGGGGAGCTCTGGAAACACCATATATTTT.